This TCR beta chain was recorded in a study of blood T cell repertoires in COVID-19. Study as a whole: The origin of the acute and convalescent COVID-19 samples was the United States, Italy and Spain. From T cells, B-cell-depleted T cells, or PBMCs came the material, which was cDNA or gDNA.

V was pared by 0 bases and J by 5 bases, with 8 bases between. The CDR3 loop spans 14 amino acids. Germline assignment: CDR1 SGHRS and CDR2 YFSETQ. Under the authors' procedure: The authors estimated nucleated cell counts from reference gene primer amplification. Assay: immunoSEQ multiplex PCR; the TCRdb copy retains only in-frame clones and omits some. The V and J calls and clone size are taken from that table; D and trimming were inferred from the DNA. The repertoire holds more than 120,000 clones, with about 91% as singletons. This chain connects TRBV5-1 to TRBJ1-4; D gene ambiguous. This sequence originates from a woman aged 45-65 years with acute or convalescent COVID-19. The sequencing sample was made of peripheral blood. The CDR3 region has the DNA TGCGCCAGCAGCTTGGGGCCGGGGAATGAAAAACTGTTTTTT. It specifies CASSLGPGNEKLFF. The full variable domain, its missing parts supplied by reference TRBV5-1 and TRBJ1-4, is KAGVTQTPRYLIKTRGQQVTLSCSPISGHRSVSWYQQTPGQGLQFLFEYFSETQRNKGNFPGRFSGRQFSNSRSEMNVSTLELGDSALYLCASSLGPGNEKLFFGSGTQLSVL.